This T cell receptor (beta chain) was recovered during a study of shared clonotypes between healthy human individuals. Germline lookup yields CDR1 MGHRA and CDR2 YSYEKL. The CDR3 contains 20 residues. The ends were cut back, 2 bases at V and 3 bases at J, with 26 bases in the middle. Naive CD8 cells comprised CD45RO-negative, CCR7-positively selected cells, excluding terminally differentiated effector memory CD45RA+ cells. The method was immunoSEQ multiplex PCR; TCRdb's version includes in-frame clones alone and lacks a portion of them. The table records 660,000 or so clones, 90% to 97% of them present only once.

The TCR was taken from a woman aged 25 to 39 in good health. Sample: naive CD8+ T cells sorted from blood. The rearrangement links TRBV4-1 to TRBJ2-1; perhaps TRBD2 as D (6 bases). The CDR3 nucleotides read TGCGCCAGCAGCCAAAGATCCGGGACTCACCGTCCGCTCAGCTACAATGAGCAGTTCTTC. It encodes CASSQRSGTHRPLSYNEQFF.